Following are 28 T cell receptor beta chains from one sample sequenced in a study of blood T cell repertoires in COVID-19. The repertoire was sequenced with immunoSEQ multiplex PCR; TCRdb's copy has only in-frame clones and lacks some. Here the sample spans a few hundred thousand clones, 80% to 90% being singletons. The source material was PBMCs or T cells enriched from blood (not recorded which). All receptors come from a man younger than 40 who had recovered from COVID-19.

The CDR3 sequence is CASSLPGTELSGNTIYF. CDR3 bases: TGCGCCAGCAGCTTGCCGGGGACTGAGCTCTCTGGAAACACCATATATTTT. This chain joins TRBV5-1 and TRBJ1-3, with D maybe TRBD1 (5 bases). The CDR3 is made up of 17 amino acids. Germline V gene data show CDR1 as SGHRS and CDR2 as YFSETQ. V dropped 1 base and J dropped 0 bases, with 14 bases sitting between them.

The chain uses TRBV6-2 or TRBV6-3 and TRBJ2-1, with D tentatively TRBD2 (6 bases). Trimming removed 2 bases at V and 9 bases at J, with 14 bases between. Germline V gives CDR1 MNHEY, CDR2 SVGEGT. The CDR3 spans 14 residues. In nucleotides, the CDR3 is TGTGCCAGCAGTTACCGCCGCGGGGCTGGTGAGCAGTTCTTC. This codes for CASSYRRGAGEQFF.

The J gene is TRBJ1-2, the V gene TRBV2; D unresolved. The CDR3 extends over 14 amino acids. Deletions cut 3 bases from V and 0 bases from J, with 8 bases between. Germline V gene lookup returns CDR1 SNHLY and CDR2 FYNNEI. The CDR3 loop is CASSDFRTNYGYTF. The CDR3, as DNA: TGTGCCAGCAGTGATTTCAGAACTAACTATGGCTACACCTTC.

V usage is TRBV4-1 and J usage is TRBJ1-1; D is possibly TRBD1 (6 bases). The CDR3 consists of 17 residues. The germline V gene has CDR1 MGHRA and CDR2 YSYEKL. Trimming shortened V by 2 bases and J by 6 bases, and 22 bases separated the two germline ends. In DNA, the CDR3 is TGCGCCAGCAGCCAACGAACACAGGGCCAGGCGTTCCCTGAAGCTTTCTTT. Translating it yields CASSQRTQGQAFPEAFF.

The chain combines TRBV6-5 with TRBJ1-3; no definite D call. Per germline, CDR1 MNHEY and CDR2 SVGAGI. V was shortened by 6 bases and J by 4 bases, with 7 bases between the two germline ends. The CDR3 extends over 12 amino acids. As DNA, the CDR3 is TGTGCCAGCAGCATGACAGGAAACACCATATATTTT. The encoded protein is CASSMTGNTIYF.

V gene TRBV6-6 combines with J gene TRBJ1-2, with D possibly being TRBD1 (6 bases). Germline V gene data show CDR1 as MNHNY and CDR2 as SVGAGI (reference sequence). This CDR3 has 14 amino acids. Trimming removed 11 bases from V and 8 bases from J, with 24 bases in between. As DNA, the CDR3 is TGTGCCTGCAACGCCTACAAGGACAGTCGGGGCTACACCTTC. It translates to CACNAYKDSRGYTF.

The V call is TRBV12-3 or TRBV12-4, the J call TRBJ1-2; D might be TRBD1 (5 bases). There are 13 residues in the CDR3. V was pared by 5 bases and J by 7 bases, with 14 bases between. The CDR3 protein is CASSLRSGGGYTF. The CDR3 nucleotides are TGTGCCAGCAGTCTCCGCTCCGGGGGTGGCTACACCTTC.

V usage is TRBV4-1 and J usage is TRBJ1-5; TRBD1 is a possible D gene (6 bases). The germline V and J ends were trimmed by 4 bases and 0 bases, with 22 bases remaining between them. Germline V gene data show CDR1 as MGHRA and CDR2 as YSYEKL. The CDR3 runs 19 residues. The CDR3 DNA sequence: TGCGCCAGCAGCCCTCCGGGGGCGGGGGCCCCCTATAGCAATCAGCCCCAGCATTTT. Translation gives CASSPPGAGAPYSNQPQHF.

V is TRBV5-4 and J is TRBJ2-1, with 8 positions matching TRBD2. Per the germline V gene, CDR1 is SGHNT and CDR2 is YYREEE (reference sequence). J was trimmed by 4 bases and V by 3 bases; bases with no gene match: 12. The CDR3 consists of 17 residues. The CDR3 region is CASSYGQGVAGYNEQFF. In DNA form, the CDR3 reads TGTGCCAGCAGCTACGGTCAAGGGGTAGCGGGGTACAATGAGCAGTTCTTC.

The chain combines TRBV19 with TRBJ1-5; the D gene is possibly TRBD1 (6 bases). Germline CDR1 LNHDA, CDR2 SQIVND (reference sequence). The CDR3 has 15 amino acids. Trimming shortened V by 6 bases and J by 4 bases, and 16 bases separated the two germline ends. CDR3 protein: CASSLGQSLNQPQHF. The CDR3 DNA is TGTGCCAGTAGCTTGGGACAATCTCTTAATCAGCCCCAGCATTTT.

The chain is built from TRBV21-1 and TRBJ1-6; TRBD1, as called in the table, went unchecked against the DNA. TRBV21-1 counts as a pseudogene. This CDR3 is built from 17 residues. The CDR3 nucleotides are TGTGCCAGCAGCAAAGACAAGAGACAGGGCTCCAATTCACCCCTCCACTTT. This translates into CASSKDKRQGSNSPLHF.

The rearrangement joins TRBV9 to TRBJ1-2; the match to TRBD1 covers 7 bases. V lost 3 bases and J lost 2; bases outside the gene matches: 13. The CDR3 spans 17 residues. Germline values: CDR1 SGDLS, CDR2 YYNGEE. The CDR3 region is CASSGRQGEDFNYGYTF. The CDR3 coding sequence is TGTGCCAGCAGCGGCCGACAGGGCGAAGATTTCAACTATGGCTACACCTTC.

The V and J genes are TRBV7-3 and TRBJ1-1; perhaps TRBD1 as D (6 bases). This CDR3 has 15 residues. V was clipped by 5 bases and J by 4 bases, with 17 bases between them. Germline V gives CDR1 SGHTA, CDR2 FQGTGA. The CDR3 DNA is TGTGCCAGCAGCACCCAACAGGGAGTCGCCACTGAAGCTTTCTTT. Translating it yields CASSTQQGVATEAFF.

The sample holds a few counts of this clone. J is TRBJ2-7 and V is TRBV4-1; the match to TRBD1 covers 8 bases. The germline gives CDR1 MGHRA, CDR2 YSYEKL. V lost 0 bases to trimming and J lost 2 bases; unmatched junction nucleotides: 3. The CDR3 totals 15 residues. CDR3 sequence: CASSQEDRDPYEQYF. As DNA, the CDR3 is TGCGCCAGCAGCCAAGAGGACAGGGATCCCTACGAGCAGTACTTC.

V and J are TRBV27 and TRBJ1-2, with D possibly TRBD1 on 6 matching bases. This CDR3 is built from 12 residues. Trimming cost V 4 bases and J 8 bases, with 11 bases left between them. CDR1 is MNHEY and CDR2 is SMNVEV in the germline V gene (reference sequence). The CDR3 region has the DNA TGTGCCAGCAGTTCAGCAGGGGAGGGCTACACCTTC. Its protein product is CASSSAGEGYTF.

The chain combines TRBV5-1 with TRBJ1-4; TRBD1 agrees at 7 bases. CDR1 SGHRS and CDR2 YFSETQ come from the germline V gene. J gave up 5 bases and V 4 bases, and 5 bases lay outside the gene matches. The CDR3 has 14 amino acids. In DNA, the CDR3 is TGCGCCAGCAGCCGGGGACAGCAGAATGAAAAACTGTTTTTT. It translates to CASSRGQQNEKLFF.

The rearrangement links TRBV30 to TRBJ2-7, with 8 positions matching TRBD1. Germline V gene lookup returns CDR1 GTSNPN and CDR2 SVGIG (reference sequence). This CDR3 comprises 14 residues. The V and J ends lost 5 bases and 1 base, in that order; junction bases with no gene match: 7. CDR3 sequence (DNA): TGTGCCTGGCACCGGACAGGGTTTTCCTACGAGCAGTACTTC. Its translation is CAWHRTGFSYEQYF.

The rearrangement links TRBV30 to TRBJ2-7; 7 nucleotides match TRBD1. The CDR3 covers 14 residues. Per germline, CDR1 GTSNPN and CDR2 SVGIG (reference sequence). V shed 1 base and J 2 bases; nucleotides not matched to a gene: 5. The CDR3 loop reads CAWSGGTETYEQYF. DNA of the CDR3: TGTGCCTGGAGTGGAGGGACAGAGACCTACGAGCAGTACTTC.

This sequence joins TRBV18 and TRBJ1-3; TRBD1 aligns across 11 bases. Germline V gene data show CDR1 as KGHSH and CDR2 as LQKENI. V lost 2 bases, J lost 0 bases, and 0 bases stayed unmatched. This CDR3 has 16 residues. The CDR3 sequence is CASSPGQGASGNTIYF. CDR3 DNA: TGTGCCAGCTCACCAGGACAGGGGGCCTCTGGAAACACCATATATTTT.

The V call is TRBV5-1, the J call TRBJ2-7; 9 bases agree with TRBD1. V lost 2 bases to trimming and J lost 6 bases; unmatched junction nucleotides: 9. From germline, CDR1 is SGHRS and CDR2 YFSETQ. This CDR3 region has 15 residues. The CDR3 region has the DNA TGCGCCAGCAGCTTACACCGGGACAGGGTGGGCGAGCAGTACTTC. Encoded protein: CASSLHRDRVGEQYF.

The rearrangement uses TRBV25-1 and TRBJ1-2; D is uncertain. Germline lookup yields CDR1 MGHDK and CDR2 SYGVNS. The CDR3 runs to 13 residues. The V gene lost 2 bases and the J gene lost 2 bases, with 6 bases spanning the gap. The CDR3 DNA reads TGTGCCAGCAGTGAAGCCGGGAACTATGGCTACACCTTC. It translates to CASSEAGNYGYTF.

The CDR3 sequence is CASSDTGTGQFF. CDR3 in DNA: TGTGCCAGCAGCGACACCGGGACAGGGCAGTTCTTC. This chain connects TRBV9 to TRBJ2-1; 8 positions match TRBD1. The CDR3 sequence is 12 residues long. Germline trimming cut 3 bases from V and 12 bases from J; bases unmatched to any gene: 5. The germline V gene has CDR1 SGDLS and CDR2 YYNGEE.

The J gene is TRBJ1-6, the V gene TRBV6-5; the D gene is possibly TRBD1 (5 bases). V shed 5 bases and J shed 10 bases, with 15 bases lying between them. Looked up from germline, CDR1 is MNHEY and CDR2 is SVGAGI. The CDR3 spans 14 residues. CDR3 in amino acids: CASSRWGEESPLHF. For the CDR3, the DNA is TGTGCCAGCAGTCGCTGGGGGGAGGAATCACCCCTCCACTTT.

This chain uses TRBV5-1 with TRBJ1-4; 10 bases are shared with TRBD1. Germline V gene data show CDR1 as SGHRS and CDR2 as YFSETQ. This CDR3 has 15 residues. The V segment lost 1 base and the J segment 8 bases; nucleotides outside the gene matches: 5. CDR3 amino acids: CASSLRTGGLEKLFF. The CDR3 bases are TGCGCCAGCAGCTTGAGGACAGGGGGATTAGAAAAACTGTTTTTT.

The chain is built from TRBV7-2 and TRBJ2-1; TRBD1 might be the D (5 bases). V was shortened by 3 bases and J by 1 base, with 7 bases between the two germline ends. This CDR3 has 14 residues. Germline CDR1 reads SGHTA; CDR2 reads FQGNSA. Here the CDR3 reads CASSFQGSYNEQFF. CDR3 sequence (DNA): TGTGCCAGCAGCTTTCAGGGATCCTACAATGAGCAGTTCTTC. Together with reference TRBV7-2 and TRBJ2-1, the CDR3 gives the full variable domain: GAGVSQSPSNKVTEKGKDVELRCDPISGHTALYWYRQSLGQGLEFLIYFQGNSAPDKSGLPSDRFSAERTGGSVSTLTIQRTQQEDSAVYLCASSFQGSYNEQFFGPGTRLTVL.

This clone was observed a handful of times. J is TRBJ1-6 and V is TRBV19, with D unresolved. CDR3 length: 14 amino acids. From germline, CDR1 is LNHDA and CDR2 SQIVND (reference sequence). The germline V and J ends were trimmed by 6 bases and 6 bases, with 12 bases remaining between them. The CDR3 sequence is CASREEMGNSPLHF. CDR3 DNA sequence: TGTGCCAGTAGGGAGGAAATGGGTAATTCACCCCTCCACTTT.

The chain recombines TRBV7-9 with TRBJ1-1; 9 positions match TRBD1. The CDR3 spans 15 residues. Looked up from germline, CDR1 is SEHNR and CDR2 is FQNEAQ (reference sequence). The J segment lost 5 bases and the V segment lost 3 bases, leaving 7 bases of the junction unmatched. CDR3 DNA: TGTGCCAGCAGCTTGTCCGGGACAGGGAGGACTGAAGCTTTCTTT. Translated, it gives CASSLSGTGRTEAFF.

The genes are TRBV7-2 and TRBJ1-4; 7 positions match TRBD1. The CDR3 spans 18 residues. Germline CDR1 and CDR2: SGHTA and FQGNSA. Trimming cost V 3 bases and J 7 bases; bases outside gene matches: 17. CDR3 region: CASSLGWERGGLGEKLFF. The CDR3 nucleotides are TGTGCCAGCAGCTTGGGTTGGGAGAGAGGGGGCTTGGGTGAAAAACTGTTTTTT.